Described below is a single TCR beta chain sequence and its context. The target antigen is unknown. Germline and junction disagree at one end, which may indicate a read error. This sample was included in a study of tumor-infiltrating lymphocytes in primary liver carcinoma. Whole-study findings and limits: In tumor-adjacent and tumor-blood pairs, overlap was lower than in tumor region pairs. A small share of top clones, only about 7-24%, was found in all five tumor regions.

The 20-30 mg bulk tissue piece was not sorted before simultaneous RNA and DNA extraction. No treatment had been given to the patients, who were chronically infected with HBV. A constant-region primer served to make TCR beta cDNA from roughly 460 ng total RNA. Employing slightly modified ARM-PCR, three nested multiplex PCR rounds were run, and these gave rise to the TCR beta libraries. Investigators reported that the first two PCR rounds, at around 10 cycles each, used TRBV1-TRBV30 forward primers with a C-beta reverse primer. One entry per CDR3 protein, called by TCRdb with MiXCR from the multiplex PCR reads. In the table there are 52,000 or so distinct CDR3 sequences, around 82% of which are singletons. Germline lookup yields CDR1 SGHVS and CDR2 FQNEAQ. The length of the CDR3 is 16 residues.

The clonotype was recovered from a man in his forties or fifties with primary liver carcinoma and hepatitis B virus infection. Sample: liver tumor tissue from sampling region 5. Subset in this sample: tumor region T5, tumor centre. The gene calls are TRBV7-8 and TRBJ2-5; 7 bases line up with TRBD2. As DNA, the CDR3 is TGTGCCAGCAGCCGAAGGGCGGGAGTGAGGGAAGGGACCCAGTACTTT. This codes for CASSRRAGVREGTQYF. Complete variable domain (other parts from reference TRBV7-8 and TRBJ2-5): GAGVSQSPRYKVAKRGQDVALRCDPISGHVSLFWYQQALGQGPEFLTYFQNEAQLDKSGLPSDRFFAERPEGSVSTLKIQRTQQEDSAVYLCASSRRAGVREGTQYFGPGTRLLVL.